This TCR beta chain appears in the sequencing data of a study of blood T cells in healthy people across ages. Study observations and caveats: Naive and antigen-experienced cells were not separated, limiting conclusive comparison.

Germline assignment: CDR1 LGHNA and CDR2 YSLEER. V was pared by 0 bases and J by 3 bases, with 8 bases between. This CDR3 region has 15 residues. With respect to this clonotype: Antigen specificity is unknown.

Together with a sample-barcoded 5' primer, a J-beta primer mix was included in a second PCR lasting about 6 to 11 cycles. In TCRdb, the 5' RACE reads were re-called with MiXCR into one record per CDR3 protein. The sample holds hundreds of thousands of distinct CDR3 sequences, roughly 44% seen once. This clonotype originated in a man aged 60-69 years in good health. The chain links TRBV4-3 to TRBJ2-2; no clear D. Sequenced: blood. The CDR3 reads CASSQDKTYTGELFF. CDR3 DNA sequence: TGCGCCAGCAGCCAAGACAAGACCTACACCGGGGAGCTGTTTTTT.